Following are 17 T cell receptor beta chains from one sample sequenced in a study of CD8+CD57+ T cells in acquired aplastic anemia. TCR beta VDJ and CDR3 profiling used genomic DNA as template. In TCRdb, the reads were re-called with MiXCR into one record per CDR3 protein. In the table there are around 430,000 distinct CDR3 sequences, roughly a third of which are singletons. Individuals selected for sequencing had exhibited CD8+CD57+ cell expansion on flow cytometry. The sample comprised sorted CD4+, CD8+, or CD8+CD57+ T cells (not recorded which) from PBMCs. These receptors were collected from a human donor with aplastic anemia.

This clonotype was observed at least ten times. The chain is built from TRBV9 and TRBJ1-6; D is undetermined. This CDR3 is 12 amino acids long. V dropped 5 bases and J dropped 7 bases, with 7 bases sitting between them. Germline V gene data show CDR1 as SGDLS and CDR2 as YYNGEE. CDR3 sequence: CASSGRNSPLHF. The CDR3 DNA reads TGTGCCAGCAGTGGACGGAATTCACCCCTCCACTTT.

As to this clonotype: Just one base apart from a much larger clone, this may be a read error. The chain links TRBV2 to TRBJ2-1, with D possibly matching TRBD2 (6 bases). The CDR3 consists of 14 residues. Germline V lookup: CDR1 SNHLY, CDR2 FYNNEI. CDR3 sequence reads: CAISEAGGYNEQFF. Here the CDR3 DNA reads TGTGCCATCAGTGAAGCTGGGGGGTACAATGAGCAGTTCTTC.

This clonotype was seen more than once but under ten times. CDR3 coding DNA: TGTGCCACCAGACAGGGGGTCGGCTATGGCTACACCTTC. This sequence encodes CATRQGVGYGYTF. The chain combines TRBV24-1 with TRBJ1-2; 8 bases line up with TRBD1. Germline CDR1 and CDR2: KGHDR and SFDVKD. The CDR3 covers 13 residues. The junction had 4 bases not matched to a gene; V was cut back by 7 bases and J by 4 bases.

The sample holds a few counts of this clonotype. The rearrangement links TRBV10-3 to TRBJ2-7; 8 bases align to TRBD1. CDR1 is ENHRY, CDR2 SYGVKD, per germline. With 0 bases clipped from V and 3 bases from J, the junction kept 4 bases outside the gene matches. The CDR3 sequence is 15 residues long. The CDR3 region has the DNA TGTGCCATCAGTGAGTCCCGGACAGGGAGCTACGAGCAGTACTTC. Residues: CAISESRTGSYEQYF.

This clonotype was counted at least ten times. J is TRBJ1-2 and V is TRBV12-3 or TRBV12-4; D uncertain. V gave up 2 bases and J gave up 5 bases, with 18 bases separating them. There are 16 residues in the CDR3. CDR3 in amino acids: CASSLSIGIAGYGYTF. The CDR3 coding sequence is TGTGCCAGCAGTTTATCCATTGGGATCGCCGGGTATGGCTACACCTTC.

This clonotype was observed many times. The rearrangement links TRBV25-1 to TRBJ1-1, with TRBD1 identical over 7 bases. After removal of 5 bases from V and 0 bases from J, the junction contained 3 bases not matched to a gene. CDR1 and CDR2 (germline): MGHDK, SYGVNS. The CDR3 sequence is 14 residues long. The CDR3, as DNA: TGTGCCAGCAGTACAGGGGTCATGAACACTGAAGCTTTCTTT. Its protein product is CASSTGVMNTEAFF.

This clonotype was detected many times. J is TRBJ1-1 and V is TRBV10-3; 8 nucleotides match TRBD1. This CDR3 has 14 residues. In germline, CDR1 is ENHRY, CDR2 SYGVKD. The V segment lost 7 bases and the J segment 4 bases; nucleotides outside the gene matches: 8. The CDR3 region has the DNA TGTGCCATCAACAGCAGGGGGCAGGGCACTGAAGCTTTCTTT. Translating it yields CAINSRGQGTEAFF.

This clonotype was detected only a few times. The gene calls are TRBV2 and TRBJ2-7; D is unresolved. V lost 5 bases, J lost 4 bases, and 12 bases lay in between. This CDR3 spans 13 amino acids. In germline, CDR1 is SNHLY, CDR2 FYNNEI. This chain's CDR3 is CASSYLWVYEQYF. The CDR3 coding sequence is TGTGCCAGCAGTTACCTCTGGGTGTACGAGCAGTACTTC.

The V and J genes are TRBV30 and TRBJ2-1, with D maybe TRBD2 (6 bases). The CDR3 consists of 14 residues. V lost 0 bases, J lost 8 bases, and 14 bases lay in between. CDR1 and CDR2 from the germline V gene are GTSNPN and SVGIG (reference sequence). The CDR3 sequence: CAWSVGAGWDEQFF. CDR3 nucleotides: TGTGCCTGGAGTGTGGGTGCGGGGTGGGATGAGCAGTTCTTC.

In its sample, this clonotype was seen a few times. Mismatch with germline at one junction end may stem from a read error. The chain combines TRBV7-3 with TRBJ2-3; 8 bases align to TRBD2. The CDR3 contains 14 residues. CDR1 and CDR2 from the germline V gene are SGHTA and FQGTGA. The CDR3 reads CASSLGARTGTRSF. In DNA, the CDR3 is TGTGCCAGCAGCTTAGGTGCCCGCACCGGGACTAGATCTTTT.

The chain has TRBV5-1 and TRBJ2-2; D is perhaps TRBD1 or TRBD2 (6 bases each). This CDR3 is 14 amino acids long. Trimming removed 1 base at V and 7 bases at J, with 11 bases between. Germline CDR1 and CDR2: SGHRS and YFSETQ. CDR3 sequence: CASSLRGAGGELFF. CDR3 DNA: TGCGCCAGCAGCTTGAGGGGGGCCGGCGGGGAGCTGTTTTTT.

As concerns this clonotype: A junction end diverges from the germline sequence, so it may reflect a read error. The V gene is TRBV2, the J gene TRBJ1-2; 8 nucleotides align to TRBD1. The CDR3 sequence is 13 residues long. Germline loops: CDR1 SNHLY, CDR2 FYNNEI. The CDR3 coding sequence is TGCGCCAGCAGGGACAGGCAGACCGATGGCTACACCTTC. This encodes CASRDRQTDGYTF.

The J gene is TRBJ2-7, the V gene TRBV19, with D perhaps TRBD1 (5 bases). CDR1 is LNHDA, CDR2 SQIVND, per germline (reference sequence). V lost 6 bases, J lost 7 bases, and 16 bases lay in between. This CDR3 has 13 residues. The CDR3 coding sequence is TGTGCCAGTAGCCTTCCAGGGCACAATGAGCAGTACTTC. It is translated as CASSLPGHNEQYF.

This clonotype was seen a few times. With a far larger clone one base away, a read error is the likely cause. The chain links TRBV11-1 to TRBJ2-7, with D tentatively TRBD1 or TRBD2 (5 bases each). CDR3 length: 14 residues. Per the germline V gene, CDR1 is SGHAT and CDR2 is FQDESV (reference sequence). Here the CDR3 reads CASSLDRGSYERYF. In nucleotides, the CDR3 is TGTGCCAGCAGCTTGGACCGGGGCTCCTACGAGCGGTACTTC.

There are a few counts of this clonotype. The V call is TRBV11-1, the J call TRBJ1-4, with TRBD1 matching over 8 bases. In germline, CDR1 is SGHAT, CDR2 FQDESV (reference sequence). The CDR3 is made up of 18 amino acids. J lost 4 bases, V lost 4 bases, and 14 bases had no gene match. The CDR3 coding sequence is TGTGCCAGCAGCTCGTACTTCAGGACAGGGCCAAATAATGAAAAACTGTTTTTT. Its protein is CASSSYFRTGPNNEKLFF.

This clonotype occurred a few times. The chain links TRBV28 to TRBJ1-3; 10 positions match TRBD1. V dropped 6 bases and J dropped 0; count of bases not matched to a gene: 5. The CDR3 covers 16 residues. In germline, CDR1 is MDHEN, CDR2 SYDVKM. The CDR3 protein is CASSGTGAISGNTIYF. In DNA, the CDR3 is TGTGCCAGCAGCGGGACAGGGGCCATCTCTGGAAACACCATATATTTT.

V and J are TRBV19 and TRBJ2-2; 14 bases fit TRBD2. Germline trimming cut 2 bases from V and 1 base from J; bases unmatched to any gene: 3. Germline V lookup: CDR1 LNHDA, CDR2 SQIVND (reference sequence). The CDR3 runs 18 residues. DNA of the CDR3: TGTGCCAGTAGTATACGACTAGCGGGGGGGCTGAACACCGGGGAGCTGTTTTTT. It specifies CASSIRLAGGLNTGELFF.